This T cell receptor (beta chain) derives from a study of blood T cell repertoires in COVID-19. Across the study: From the United States, Italy and Spain came samples of acute and convalescent COVID-19. Sources were T cells, B-cell-depleted T cells, or PBMCs; the material itself was cDNA or gDNA.

Original data processing: Counts of nucleated cells, estimated from reference gene primer amplification, were obtained. TCRdb's copy holds only in-frame clones and misses some; the assay was immunoSEQ multiplex PCR. The DNA was the basis for D and trimming; V, J and clone size are from that table. The sample lists roughly 26,000 clones, approximately 92% occurring once. Source material: peripheral blood. This TCR was sampled from a human donor in a cohort sampled during active COVID-19.

The CDR3 bases are TGTGCCAGCAGTCCCTTGGGAGAGGAGACCTATGGCTACACCTTC. This sequence encodes CASSPLGEETYGYTF. The rearrangement joins TRBV6-5 to TRBJ1-2; D gene unclear. Germline CDR1 reads MNHEY; CDR2 reads SVGAGI. The CDR3 extends over 15 amino acids. V was trimmed by 5 bases and J by 4 bases, leaving 17 bases between them.